This T cell receptor beta chain derives from a study of Graves' ophthalmopathy and Graves' hyperthyroidism. Whole-study findings and limits: For predicting ophthalmopathy progression, the model had almost 71% sensitivity and roughly 76% specificity. The majority of expanded thyroid clonotypes above 0.001 frequency also occurred in blood. Ophthalmopathy cases were distinguished from stable hyperthyroidism by a 13-signature model, reaching around 90% sensitivity and 81.08% specificity.

CDR1 and CDR2 (germline): MNHEY, SVGAGI. J was trimmed by 5 bases and V by 0 bases; bases with no gene match: 6. This CDR3 spans 15 amino acids. RNA transcripts were the template, and TCR beta CDR3 regions were amplified from them. After a first-round RT-PCR with HTBI primers, a second-round multiplex PCR was run. One entry per CDR3 protein, called by TCRdb with MiXCR from the multiplex PCR reads. The table lists approximately 210,000 distinct CDR3 sequences, roughly 21% of them singletons. Diagnosis relied on clinical symptoms, serum thyroxine, TRAb, thyroid ultrasound and orbital computed tomography. This clonotype was recorded many times. Its specificity is unknown.

J is TRBJ2-5 and V is TRBV6-5; 7 nucleotides align to TRBD1. Sample: peripheral blood. This sequence was found in a woman aged 45-65 years with Graves' ophthalmopathy. The DNA for the CDR3 is TGTGCCAGCAGTTACTCAGGGGGCGATGGCGAGACCCAGTACTTC. Its translation: CASSYSGGDGETQYF.